This entry is about one T cell receptor beta chain. This clonotype was seen a handful of times. This receptor's antigen is unknown. No base-level quality is on record; no much larger clone is a single base apart. The time point tag for this specimen amounts to: newly diagnosed GD, antithyroid drugs for less than 3 months. RNA was extracted from PBMCs in TRIzol for both TCR sequencing and RNA sequencing. The diagnosis of Graves' disease was made according to American Thyroid Association guidelines. Recruitment of patients was carried out at an endocrinology department in Xi'an, China. Each patient gave approximately 10 milliliters of peripheral blood, collected in an EDTA anticoagulant tube. Ficoll Paque Plus density gradient separation was used to isolate PBMCs, and no additional T cell sorting was done. RNA quality was checked with an Agilent 2100 Bioanalyzer and agarose gel, and concentration with a NanoDrop 2000.

The method behind the library was multiplex PCR. Sequencing was carried out with an Illumina HiSeq 4000. CDR3 regions were amplified by Arm-PCR with iRepertoire HTBI primers to construct TCR beta libraries. Before sequencing, the PCR products underwent gel purification. In the source study's methods: Gene usage analysis of CDR3 amino acid clonotypes relied on the roughly 67 TRBV and 14 TRBJ segments identified across samples. COPE and FqMerger were used to merge the filtered high-quality paired reads into contigs. Contigs were aligned with BLAST to IMGT TRBV, TRBD and TRBJ reference genes, and CDR3 was defined per IMGT. Any clonotype with a frequency above 0.1% was classified as a highly expanded clone. Shannon entropy was used to measure repertoire diversity, and the Gini coefficient was used to measure V-J evenness. Public clonotypes were defined as clonotypes shared by more than one individual. Starting from the raw public reads, TCRdb applied fastp trimming at Q25, assembled clones with MiXCR and retained in-frame beta chains. Entries that share a CDR3 protein sequence are merged under the most common genes and DNA. The V and J calls reflect TCRdb's pipeline rather than the authors' work. The sample table lists about half a million distinct CDR3 sequences, approximately 12% of them with a count of one. More than 8% of the sample comes from the top ten.

These data originate in a study of regulatory T cells in long-lasting Graves disease (dated by TCRdb to 2020 to 2023). As for the study more broadly: Antithyroid drugs had been taken for less than 3 months by newly diagnosed Graves' disease patients. The study was conducted in China and was registered as a clinical trial. A total of roughly 35 samples underwent TCR sequencing: around 13 from persistent and approximately 20 from newly diagnosed Graves' disease patients. Patients with persistent Graves' disease were compared with patients with newly diagnosed Graves' disease using TCR sequencing and RNA sequencing of peripheral blood. What the study reported, not specific to this receptor: Persistent patients shared more public clonotypes among themselves (around 2,800) than newly diagnosed patients did (more than 950). Peripheral blood alone was examined, since thyroid tissue, which constituted the primary lesion, could not be accessed. Sequencing and analysis were limited to the TCR beta chain. Compared with newly diagnosed patients, persistent Graves' disease patients had lower TCR Shannon entropy and fewer highly expanded clones, which suggests clonal expansion. The authors noted that the small sample size was a limitation that may lower accuracy.

These data are also associated with another study on T cells in Graves' hyperthyroidism and ophthalmopathy. From that second study: Stable Graves' hyperthyroidism was defined as the absence of progression to ophthalmopathy over 18 months of follow-up. Hyperthyroidism patients were newly diagnosed, with disease duration under 2 months, and aged 18 to 65 years. Exclusion was applied to patients with uncontrolled infections, other autoimmune diseases, pregnancy or lactation. Diagnoses were established on the basis of clinical symptoms, serum thyroxine and TRAb, thyroid ultrasound, and orbital computed tomography. A first-round RT-PCR of the TCR CDR3 used the HTBI primer set with the Qiagen OneStep RT-PCR kit. Most expanded thyroid clonotypes (frequency above 0.001) were also found in blood, which suggests that blood repertoires may mirror thyroid immune responses. Ophthalmopathy was separated from stable hyperthyroidism by a 13 V-J signature model, with over 85% sensitivity and roughly 81% specificity obtained in cross-validation and 80%/75% obtained in testing. During validation, the model predicted progression to ophthalmopathy a median of around six months ahead of onset, with almost 71% sensitivity and around 72% specificity. TCR V-J signatures able to tell the groups apart were searched for in a discovery cohort of 90 to 100 patients, of whom 43 had Graves' ophthalmopathy and roughly 58 had stable Graves' hyperthyroidism. An independent validation cohort of around 19 hyperthyroidism patients and 17 patients who later progressed to ophthalmopathy tested prospective prediction of ophthalmopathy. The 100 or so discovery patients were divided at random into training and test sets in a 7:3 ratio. The study also compared thyroid tissue and blood T-cell repertoires from about 6 Graves' hyperthyroidism patients. After blood sampling, hyperthyroidism patients were treated with methimazole at a starting dose of 30 mg daily, and ophthalmopathy patients were treated with high-dose intravenous methylprednisolone. The libraries were constructed in a second round of multiplex PCR and then size-selected and purified. Libraries were sequenced paired-end with 100 bp reads on an Illumina HiSeq2000. SOAPnuke was used to process the raw data, throwing out any read that contained adapters or uncalled bases, had a mean Phred below 15, or lacked an exact constant-primer or identifier match. High-quality paired reads were merged with COPE v1.2.5, and unique nucleotide sequences were defined as clonotypes. MiTCR v1.1 was used to align the clonotypes against IMGT TRBV, TRBD and TRBJ reference segments. Analysis was restricted to V-J combinations with a frequency above 0.0001, which covered roughly 99% of repertoires. The TCS score was defined as F50 (clonal expansion) divided by E x V (chaos), with BLOSUM62-based TCRdist calculated between CDR3 peptides within each V-J. Welch's t-statistics and random forest reduced just over 500 V-J features to 10 to 15, which were used in a naive Bayes classifier (R e1071). No statistical method was used to set the sample size in advance, and investigators knew the group allocation. TCR Vbeta CDR3 sequencing of 140 or so peripheral blood samples (43 ophthalmopathy, 75 hyperthyroidism and approximately 17 progressor patients) is reported in the paper.

Here the sequenced sample was peripheral blood mononuclear cells (PBMCs), taken at new diagnosis, from a patient treated with antithyroid drugs. This sequence originates from a woman in her 30s with Graves disease. Donor details come from another sample of the same person, matched by shared clones.

The CDR3 loop reads CASSRGWSTEAFF. The DNA sequence follows: TGTGCCAGCAGCAGGGGTTGGAGCACTGAAGCTTTCTTT. The V and J genes are TRBV7-6 and TRBJ1-1, with a tentative D gene TRBD1 over 5 matching bases. V loses 5 bases, J loses 4 bases, and the germline ends lie 11 bases apart. CDR1 and CDR2 were assigned from the germline V gene as SGHVS and FNYEAQ. The cysteine opens and the phenylalanine closes a CDR3 of 13 amino acids. Of the read, only the CDR3 DNA is kept; its 39 bases are in frame from base 1.